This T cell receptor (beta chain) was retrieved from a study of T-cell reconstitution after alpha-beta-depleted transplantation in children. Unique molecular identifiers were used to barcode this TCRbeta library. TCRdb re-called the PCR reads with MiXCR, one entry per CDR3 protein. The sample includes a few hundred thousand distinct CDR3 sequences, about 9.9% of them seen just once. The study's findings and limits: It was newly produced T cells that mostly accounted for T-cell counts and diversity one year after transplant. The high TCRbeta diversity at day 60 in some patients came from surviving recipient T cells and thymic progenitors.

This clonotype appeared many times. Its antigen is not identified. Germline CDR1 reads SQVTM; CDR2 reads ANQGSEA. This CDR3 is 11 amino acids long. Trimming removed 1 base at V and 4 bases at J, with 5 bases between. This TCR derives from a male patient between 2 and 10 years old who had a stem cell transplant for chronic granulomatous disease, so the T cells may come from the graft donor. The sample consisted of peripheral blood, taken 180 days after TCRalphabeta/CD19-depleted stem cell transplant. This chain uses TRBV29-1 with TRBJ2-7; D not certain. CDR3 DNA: TGCAGCGTTGAAGCAATGTACGAGCAGTACTTC. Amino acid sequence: CSVEAMYEQYF.